The 14 T cell receptor beta chains below come from one sample, sequenced in a study of T cell changes during pregnancy in multiple sclerosis. TCRdb's copy holds only in-frame clones and misses some; the assay was immunoSEQ multiplex PCR. The sample contains some 42,000 clones, approximately 90% of which appear only once. This specimen was CD4+ T cells from peripheral blood mononuclear cells, taken after pregnancy. All receptors derive from a female donor with multiple sclerosis, enrolled in a pregnancy study.

The count of this clone is one. This chain uses TRBV7-2 with TRBJ2-1; weak D call: TRBD1 (6 bases). Germline CDR1 and CDR2: SGHTA and FQGNSA. The CDR3 contains 15 residues. The V end was cut by 5 bases, the J end by 2 bases, with 13 bases between. In nucleotides, the CDR3 is TGTGCCAGCAGCCCCAACGGACAGCCCTACAATGAGCAGTTCTTC. Its protein product is CASSPNGQPYNEQFF. The entire variable domain, with the rest obtained from reference TRBV7-2 and TRBJ2-1, is as follows: GAGVSQSPSNKVTEKGKDVELRCDPISGHTALYWYRQSLGQGLEFLIYFQGNSAPDKSGLPSDRFSAERTGGSVSTLTIQRTQQEDSAVYLCASSPNGQPYNEQFFGPGTRLTVL.

The V and J genes are TRBV18 and TRBJ1-4; no clear D gene. The germline V and J ends were trimmed by 3 bases and 8 bases, with 19 bases remaining between them. The CDR3 sequence is 16 residues long. Per germline, CDR1 KGHSH and CDR2 LQKENI. DNA of the CDR3: TGTGCCAGCTCACCCCTTCCCCCGGGATTAGGGGAAAAACTGTTTTTT. Protein product: CASSPLPPGLGEKLFF.

V usage is TRBV5-4 and J usage is TRBJ1-3, with TRBD1 as a possible D gene (5 bases). This CDR3 contains 13 residues. The germline CDR1 and CDR2 sequences are SGHNT and YYREEE (reference sequence). Trimming removed 3 bases from V and 7 bases from J, with 11 bases in between. The CDR3 reads CASSWRRGNTIYF. The CDR3 DNA is TGTGCCAGCAGCTGGAGGCGGGGGAACACCATATATTTT.

The V gene is TRBV5-5, the J gene TRBJ2-2, with D possibly being TRBD1 (7 bases). This CDR3 region has 16 residues. Germline values: CDR1 SGHKS, CDR2 YYEKEE (reference sequence). Between the trimmed V and J ends, which lost 4 bases and 7 bases, there was a span of 20 bases. The CDR3: CASSPQGGLEGGELFF. In DNA, the CDR3 is TGTGCCAGCAGCCCCCAGGGGGGCCTAGAGGGCGGGGAGCTGTTTTTT.

This clone was picked up one time. CDR3 sequence reads: CASREDLANTGELFF. CDR3 coding DNA: TGTGCCAGCAGAGAGGACTTAGCGAACACCGGGGAGCTGTTTTTT. The J gene is TRBJ2-2, the V gene TRBV6-1, with a possible D match to TRBD2 (5 bases). The CDR3 consists of 15 residues. Deletions cut 6 bases from V and 0 bases from J, with 11 bases between. Germline CDR1 MNHNS, CDR2 SASEGT.

Details on this clone: Other DNA sequences in the sample encode the same CDR3. This chain uses TRBV7-9 with TRBJ2-1, with TRBD2 identical over 10 bases. CDR3 size: 16 residues. Trimming removed 2 bases from V and 4 bases from J; junction bases left unmatched: 5. CDR1 is SEHNR and CDR2 is FQNEAQ in the germline V gene (reference sequence). CDR3 nucleotide sequence: TGTGCCAGCAGCTTATCCCTAGCGGGGGCTTACAATGAGCAGTTCTTC. It yields the protein CASSLSLAGAYNEQFF.

The chain has TRBV9 and TRBJ2-3; D possibly corresponds to TRBD1 (6 bases). The CDR3 sequence is 17 residues long. With 3 bases removed from V and 0 bases from J, the gap between germline ends came to 17 bases. Germline assignment: CDR1 SGDLS and CDR2 YYNGEE. The CDR3 DNA sequence: TGTGCCAGCAGCGGGGACATTTCCTCACTAAGCACAGATACGCAGTATTTT. Residues: CASSGDISSLSTDTQYF.

J is TRBJ1-6 and V is TRBV12-5, with 12 bases that match TRBD1. Germline V gene sequence: CDR1 LGHNT, CDR2 FRNRAP. J gave up 8 bases and V 0 bases, and 5 bases lay outside the gene matches. CDR3 size: 17 residues. The CDR3 sequence is CASGLVLGQGADSPLHF. The CDR3, as DNA: TGTGCTAGTGGTTTGGTACTGGGACAGGGGGCGGATTCACCCCTCCACTTT.

This rearrangement joins TRBV9 to TRBJ2-4, with 7 positions matching TRBD1. The CDR3 consists of 17 residues. The germline V gene has CDR1 SGDLS and CDR2 YYNGEE. Unmatched junction bases numbered 6, after V lost 0 bases and J lost 0 bases. Here the CDR3 DNA reads TGTGCCAGCAGCGTAGAACCCCAGGGGGAAGCCAAAAACATTCAGTACTTC. Its protein is CASSVEPQGEAKNIQYF.

This CDR3 is CASSPNQGATNSPLHF. DNA of the CDR3: TGTGCCAGCTCACCAAATCAGGGGGCCACGAATTCACCCCTCCACTTT. The chain uses TRBV18 and TRBJ1-6; TRBD1 matches 8 bases. The V gene's germline CDR1 is KGHSH and CDR2 LQKENI. This CDR3 region has 16 residues. With V trimmed by 2 bases and J by 7 bases, 7 bases remained unmatched.

The chain uses TRBV4-1 and TRBJ1-2; TRBD1 agrees at 7 bases. The CDR3 is 14 amino acids. V lost 2 bases, J lost 2 bases, and 2 bases stayed unmatched. Germline CDR1 MGHRA, CDR2 YSYEKL. The CDR3 loop is CASSQQGDNYGYTF. Here the CDR3 DNA reads TGCGCCAGCAGCCAACAGGGGGACAACTATGGCTACACCTTC.

Regarding this clone: Other nucleotide sequences from this sample produce the same CDR3. The chain carries TRBV6-5 and TRBJ2-5; TRBD2 might be the D (6 bases). This CDR3 has 12 residues. Germline V gene data show CDR1 as MNHEY and CDR2 as SVGAGI. V was pared by 6 bases and J by 2 bases, with 7 bases between. The CDR3 region has the DNA TGTGCCAGCAGGCGGGGTCAAGAGACCCAGTACTTC. This encodes CASRRGQETQYF.

The gene calls are TRBV11-2 and TRBJ2-2, with D perhaps TRBD2 (6 bases). V was shortened by 4 bases and J by 4 bases, with 19 bases between the two germline ends. The CDR3 loop spans 17 amino acids. Germline CDR1 and CDR2: SGHAT and FQNNGV. CDR3 nucleotides: TGTGCCAGCAGCTCACCCCGCGGGATTGGGCTCACCGGGGAGCTGTTTTTT. Protein product: CASSSPRGIGLTGELFF.

The chain combines TRBV15 with TRBJ2-2, with 11 bases aligning to TRBD2. Germline loops: CDR1 LNHNV, CDR2 YYDKDF (reference sequence). Trimming took 8 bases from V and 0 from J; bases not matched to a gene: 8. This CDR3 region has 17 residues. The CDR3 spells CATRPSGGNSNTGELFF. CDR3 nucleotide sequence: TGTGCCACCCGACCTAGCGGGGGGAATTCGAACACCGGGGAGCTGTTTTTT.